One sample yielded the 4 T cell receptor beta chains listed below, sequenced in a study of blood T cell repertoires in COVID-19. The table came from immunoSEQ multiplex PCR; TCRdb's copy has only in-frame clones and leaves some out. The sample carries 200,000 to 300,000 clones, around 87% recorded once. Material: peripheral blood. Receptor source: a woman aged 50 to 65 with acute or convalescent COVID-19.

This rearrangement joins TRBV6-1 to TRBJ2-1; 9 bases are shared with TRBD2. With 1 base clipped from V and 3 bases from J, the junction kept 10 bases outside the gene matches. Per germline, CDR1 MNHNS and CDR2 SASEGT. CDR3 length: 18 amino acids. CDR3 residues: CASSEVSSVAGVYNEQFF. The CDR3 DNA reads TGTGCCAGCAGTGAAGTTTCTTCCGTAGCGGGAGTCTACAATGAGCAGTTCTTC.

CDR3 sequence: CASSLGRAGGLHEQFF. The DNA of the CDR3 is TGTGCCAGCAGTTTGGGAAGGGCGGGAGGTCTACATGAGCAGTTCTTC. The rearrangement links TRBV6-2 or TRBV6-3 to TRBJ2-1; 8 nucleotides match TRBD2. The junction had 13 bases not matched to a gene; V was cut back by 4 bases and J by 8 bases. This CDR3 comprises 16 residues. The germline V gene has CDR1 MNHEY and CDR2 SVGEGT.

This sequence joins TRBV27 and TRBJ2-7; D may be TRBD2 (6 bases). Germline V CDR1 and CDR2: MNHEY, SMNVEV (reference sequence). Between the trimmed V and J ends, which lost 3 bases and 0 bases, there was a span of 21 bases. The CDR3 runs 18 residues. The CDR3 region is CASSFPVGGLASSYEQYF. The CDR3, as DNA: TGTGCCAGCAGTTTTCCTGTGGGGGGACTGGCGAGCTCCTACGAGCAGTACTTC.

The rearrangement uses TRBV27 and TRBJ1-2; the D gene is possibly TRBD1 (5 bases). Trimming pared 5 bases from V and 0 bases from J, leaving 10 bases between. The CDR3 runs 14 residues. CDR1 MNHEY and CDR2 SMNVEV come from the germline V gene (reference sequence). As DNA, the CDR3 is TGTGCCAGCAGTCCCACAGGCCCTAACTATGGCTACACCTTC. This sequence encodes CASSPTGPNYGYTF.